The source of this TCR beta chain is a study of T cell changes during pregnancy in multiple sclerosis. The germline V gene has CDR1 MNHEY and CDR2 SMNVEV (reference sequence). J was trimmed by 9 bases and V by 5 bases; bases with no gene match: 3. The CDR3 covers 14 residues. Profiling relied on immunoSEQ multiplex PCR, and the TCRdb table lists in-frame clones only, not all of them. The sample records around 25,000 clones, 85% being singletons. Sequencing used CD8+ T cells from peripheral blood mononuclear cells, obtained in the first trimester of pregnancy. This TCR was sampled from a female donor in good health, enrolled as a control in a pregnancy study. The chain is built from TRBV27 and TRBJ1-6, with 11 bases lining up with TRBD1. CDR3 sequence: CASSAGTGGSPLHF. DNA of the CDR3: TGTGCCAGCAGTGCCGGGACAGGGGGTTCACCCCTCCACTTT.